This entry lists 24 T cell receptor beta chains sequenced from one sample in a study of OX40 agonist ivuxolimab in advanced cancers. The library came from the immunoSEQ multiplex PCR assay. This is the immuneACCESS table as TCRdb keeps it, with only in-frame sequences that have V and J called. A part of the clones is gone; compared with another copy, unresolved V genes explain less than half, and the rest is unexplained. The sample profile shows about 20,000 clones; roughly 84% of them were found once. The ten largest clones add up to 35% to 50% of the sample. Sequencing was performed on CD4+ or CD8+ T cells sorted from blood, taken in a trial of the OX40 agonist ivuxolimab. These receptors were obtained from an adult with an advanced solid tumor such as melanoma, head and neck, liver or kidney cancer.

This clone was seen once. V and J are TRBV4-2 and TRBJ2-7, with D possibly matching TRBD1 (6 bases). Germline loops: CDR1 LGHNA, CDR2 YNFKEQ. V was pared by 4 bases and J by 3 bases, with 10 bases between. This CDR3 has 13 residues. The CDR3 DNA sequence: TGTGCCAGCAGCCCTACACAGGGCTACGAGCAGTACTTC. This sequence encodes CASSPTQGYEQYF.

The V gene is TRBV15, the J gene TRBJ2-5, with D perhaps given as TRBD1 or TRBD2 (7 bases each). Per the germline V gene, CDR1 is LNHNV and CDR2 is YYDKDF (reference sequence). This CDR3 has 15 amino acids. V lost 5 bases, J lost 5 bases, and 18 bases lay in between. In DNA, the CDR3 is TGTGCCACCAGCGAAAGCAGGGGGGGTTTGGAGACCCAGTACTTC. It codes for CATSESRGGLETQYF.

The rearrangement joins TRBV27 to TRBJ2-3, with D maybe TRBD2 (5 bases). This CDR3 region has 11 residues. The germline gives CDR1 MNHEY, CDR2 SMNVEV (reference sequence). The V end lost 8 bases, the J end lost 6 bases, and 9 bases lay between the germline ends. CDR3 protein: CASHSGDTQYF. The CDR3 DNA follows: TGTGCCAGCCACTCGGGGGATACGCAGTATTTT.

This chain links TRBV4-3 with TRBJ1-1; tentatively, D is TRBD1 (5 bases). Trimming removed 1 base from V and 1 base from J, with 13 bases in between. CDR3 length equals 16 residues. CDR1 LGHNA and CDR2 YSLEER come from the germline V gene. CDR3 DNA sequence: TGCGCCAGCAGCCAAGGCACGCAGGGTTGGAACACTGAAGCTTTCTTT. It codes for CASSQGTQGWNTEAFF.

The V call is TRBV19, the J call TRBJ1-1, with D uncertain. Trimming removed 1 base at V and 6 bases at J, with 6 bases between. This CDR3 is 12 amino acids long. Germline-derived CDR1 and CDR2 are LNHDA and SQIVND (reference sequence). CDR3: CASSIALSEAFF. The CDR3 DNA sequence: TGTGCCAGTAGTATAGCGCTGTCTGAAGCTTTCTTT.

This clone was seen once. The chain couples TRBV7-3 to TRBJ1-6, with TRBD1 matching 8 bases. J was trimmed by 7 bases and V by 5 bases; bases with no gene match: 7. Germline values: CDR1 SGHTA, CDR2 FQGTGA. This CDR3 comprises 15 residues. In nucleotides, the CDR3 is TGTGCCAGCAGCCCCACAGGGGGAGGGAATTCACCCCTCCACTTT. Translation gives CASSPTGGGNSPLHF.

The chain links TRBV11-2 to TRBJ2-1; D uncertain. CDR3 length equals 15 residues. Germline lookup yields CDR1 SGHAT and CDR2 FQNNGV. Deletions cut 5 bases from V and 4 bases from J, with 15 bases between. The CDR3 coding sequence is TGTGCCAGCAGCCAAAACTGGGTCTCTTACAATGAGCAGTTCTTC. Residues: CASSQNWVSYNEQFF.

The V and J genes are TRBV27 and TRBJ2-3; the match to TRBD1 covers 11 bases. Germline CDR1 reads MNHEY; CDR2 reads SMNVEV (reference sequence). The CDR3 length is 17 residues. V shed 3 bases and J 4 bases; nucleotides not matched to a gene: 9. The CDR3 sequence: CASSFHGQGASSDTQYF. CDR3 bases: TGTGCCAGCAGTTTTCACGGACAGGGGGCGTCCTCAGATACGCAGTATTTT.

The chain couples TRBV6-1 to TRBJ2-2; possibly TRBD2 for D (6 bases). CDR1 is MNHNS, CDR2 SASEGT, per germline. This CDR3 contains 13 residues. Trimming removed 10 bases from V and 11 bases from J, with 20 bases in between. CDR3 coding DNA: TGTGCCACGCTTGGAGGGCTAACAAGAGAGCTGTTTTTT. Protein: CATLGGLTRELFF.

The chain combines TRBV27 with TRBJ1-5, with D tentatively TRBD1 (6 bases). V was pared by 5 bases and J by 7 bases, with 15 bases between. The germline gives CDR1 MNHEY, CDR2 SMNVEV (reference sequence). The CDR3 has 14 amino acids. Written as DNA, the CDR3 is TGTGCCAGCAGTCCTGGACAGAACGGGCAGCCCCAGCATTTT. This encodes CASSPGQNGQPQHF.

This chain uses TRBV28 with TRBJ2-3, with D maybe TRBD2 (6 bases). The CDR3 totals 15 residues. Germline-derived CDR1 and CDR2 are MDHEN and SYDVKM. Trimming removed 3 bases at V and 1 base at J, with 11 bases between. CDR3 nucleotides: TGTGCCAGCAGTTTCGGGACTGGACGCACAGATACGCAGTATTTT. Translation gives CASSFGTGRTDTQYF. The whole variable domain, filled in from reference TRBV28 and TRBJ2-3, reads DVKVTQSSRYLVKRTGEKVFLECVQDMDHENMFWYRQDPGLGLRLIYFSYDVKMKEKGDIPEGYSVSREKKERFSLILESASTNQTSMYLCASSFGTGRTDTQYFGPGTRLTVL.

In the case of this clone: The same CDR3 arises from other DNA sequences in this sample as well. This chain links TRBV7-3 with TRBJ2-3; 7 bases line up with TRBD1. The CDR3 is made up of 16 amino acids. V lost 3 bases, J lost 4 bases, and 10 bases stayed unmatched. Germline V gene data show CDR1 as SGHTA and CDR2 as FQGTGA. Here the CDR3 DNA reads TGTGCCAGCAGCTTTTCAGGGGGTCGGGGAGCAGATACGCAGTATTTT. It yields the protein CASSFSGGRGADTQYF. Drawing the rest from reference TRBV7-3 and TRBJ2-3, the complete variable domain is GAGVSQTPSNKVTEKGKYVELRCDPISGHTALYWYRQSLGQGPEFLIYFQGTGAADDSGLPNDRFFAVRPEGSVSTLKIQRTERGDSAVYLCASSFSGGRGADTQYFGPGTRLTVL.

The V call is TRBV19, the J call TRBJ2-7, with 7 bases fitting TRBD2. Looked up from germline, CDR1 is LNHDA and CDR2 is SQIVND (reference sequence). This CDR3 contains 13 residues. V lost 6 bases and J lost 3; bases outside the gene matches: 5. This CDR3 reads CASSPGEGYEQYF. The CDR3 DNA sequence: TGTGCCAGTAGCCCGGGGGAGGGCTACGAGCAGTACTTC.

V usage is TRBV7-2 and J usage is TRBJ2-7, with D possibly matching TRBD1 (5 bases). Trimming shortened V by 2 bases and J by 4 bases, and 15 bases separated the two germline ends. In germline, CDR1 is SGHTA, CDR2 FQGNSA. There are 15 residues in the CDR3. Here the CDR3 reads CASSLSPDGQYEQYF. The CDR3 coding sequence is TGTGCCAGCAGCTTAAGCCCGGACGGACAATACGAGCAGTACTTC.

CDR3 protein: CASSRGTSERETQYF. The CDR3 DNA reads as TGTGCCAGCAGCCGAGGGACCTCAGAAAGGGAGACCCAGTACTTC. V and J are TRBV5-4 and TRBJ2-5, with D tentatively TRBD1 or TRBD2 (5 bases each). V lost 4 bases, J lost 5 bases, and 18 bases lay in between. The CDR3 spans 15 residues. Per germline, CDR1 SGHNT and CDR2 YYREEE (reference sequence).

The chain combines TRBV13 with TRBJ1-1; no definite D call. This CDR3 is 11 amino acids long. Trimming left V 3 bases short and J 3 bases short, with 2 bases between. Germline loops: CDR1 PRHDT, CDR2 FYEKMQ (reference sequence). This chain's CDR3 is CASSFYTEAFF. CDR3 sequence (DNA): TGTGCCAGCAGCTTCTACACTGAAGCTTTCTTT.

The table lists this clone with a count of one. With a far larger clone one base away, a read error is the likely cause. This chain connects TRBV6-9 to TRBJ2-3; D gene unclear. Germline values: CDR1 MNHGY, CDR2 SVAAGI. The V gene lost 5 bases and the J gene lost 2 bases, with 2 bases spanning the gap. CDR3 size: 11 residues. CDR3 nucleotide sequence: TGTGCCAGCAGTGACACAGATACGCAGTATTTT. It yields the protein CASSDTDTQYF.

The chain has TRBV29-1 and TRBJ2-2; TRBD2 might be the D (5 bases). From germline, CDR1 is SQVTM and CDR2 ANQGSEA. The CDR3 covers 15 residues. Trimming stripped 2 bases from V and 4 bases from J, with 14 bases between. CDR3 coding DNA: TGCAGCGTTGAATGGGGAGAGGACCTCACCGGGGAGCTGTTTTTT. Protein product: CSVEWGEDLTGELFF.

The CDR3 loop is CASSYSGGEAFF. The CDR3, as DNA: TGTGCCAGCAGTTACTCCGGGGGGGAAGCTTTCTTT. J is TRBJ1-1 and V is TRBV6-6, with D tentatively TRBD1 (5 bases). Trimming shortened V by 0 bases and J by 8 bases, and 7 bases separated the two germline ends. The CDR3 runs 12 residues. Germline lookup yields CDR1 MNHNY and CDR2 SVGAGI (reference sequence).

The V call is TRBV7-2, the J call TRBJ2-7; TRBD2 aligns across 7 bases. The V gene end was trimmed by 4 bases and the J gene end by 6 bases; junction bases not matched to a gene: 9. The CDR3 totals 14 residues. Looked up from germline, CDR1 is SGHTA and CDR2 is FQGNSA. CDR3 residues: CASSSLPGGGEQYF. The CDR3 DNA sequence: TGTGCCAGCAGCTCCCTGCCGGGGGGTGGCGAGCAGTACTTC.

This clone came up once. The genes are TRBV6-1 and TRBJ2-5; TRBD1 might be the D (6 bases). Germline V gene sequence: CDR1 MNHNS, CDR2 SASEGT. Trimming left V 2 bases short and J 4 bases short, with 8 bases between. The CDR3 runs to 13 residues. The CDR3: CASSEFRGETQYF. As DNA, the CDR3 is TGTGCCAGCAGTGAATTCAGGGGAGAGACCCAGTACTTC.

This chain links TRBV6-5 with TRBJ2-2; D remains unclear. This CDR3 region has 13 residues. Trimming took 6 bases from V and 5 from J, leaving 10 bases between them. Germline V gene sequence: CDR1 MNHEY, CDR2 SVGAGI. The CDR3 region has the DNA TGTGCCAGCAGGGATAAGTGGACCGGGGAGCTGTTTTTT. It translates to CASRDKWTGELFF.

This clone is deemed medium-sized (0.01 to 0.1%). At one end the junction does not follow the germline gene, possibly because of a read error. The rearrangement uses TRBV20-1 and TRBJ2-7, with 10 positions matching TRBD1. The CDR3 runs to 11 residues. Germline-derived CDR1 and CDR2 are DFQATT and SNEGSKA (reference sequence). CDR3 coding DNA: TGCAGTGCTAGAGGGGACAGGGGACATGCATTC. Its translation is CSARGDRGHAF.

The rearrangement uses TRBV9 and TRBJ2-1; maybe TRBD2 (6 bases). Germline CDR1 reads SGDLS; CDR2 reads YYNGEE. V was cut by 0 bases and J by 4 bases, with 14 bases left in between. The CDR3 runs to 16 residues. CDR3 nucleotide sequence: TGTGCCAGCAGCGTAGACGCACTAGCTTCATACAATGAGCAGTTCTTC. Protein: CASSVDALASYNEQFF.